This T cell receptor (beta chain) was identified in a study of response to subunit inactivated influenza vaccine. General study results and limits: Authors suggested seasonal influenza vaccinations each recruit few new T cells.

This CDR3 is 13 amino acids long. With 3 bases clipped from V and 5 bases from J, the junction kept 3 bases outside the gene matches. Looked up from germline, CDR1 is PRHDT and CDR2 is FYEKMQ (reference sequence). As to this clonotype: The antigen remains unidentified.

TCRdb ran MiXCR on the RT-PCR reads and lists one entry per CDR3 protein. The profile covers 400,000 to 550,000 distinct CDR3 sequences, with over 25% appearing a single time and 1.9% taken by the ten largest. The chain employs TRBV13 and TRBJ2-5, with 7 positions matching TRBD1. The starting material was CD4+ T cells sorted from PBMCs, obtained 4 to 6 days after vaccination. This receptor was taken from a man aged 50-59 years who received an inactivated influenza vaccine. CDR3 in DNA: TGTGCCAGCAGCTTTAACAGGGGCGAGACCCAGTACTTC. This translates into CASSFNRGETQYF.